Below are 9 T cell receptor beta chains sequenced from a single sample in a study of regulatory T cells in long-lasting Graves disease. Arm-PCR of CDR3 regions with iRepertoire HTBI primers generated TCR beta libraries. Each CDR3 protein is one row after TCRdb ran MiXCR on the multiplex PCR reads. Among roughly 400,000 distinct CDR3 sequences, about a fifth were seen once, and the ten largest hold around 20%. Time point here: persistent/refractory GD, antithyroid drugs over 5 years with positive TRAb. PBMCs provided the RNA from which the TCR library was made. The sample here was peripheral blood mononuclear cells (PBMCs), taken when the disease was refractory, from a patient treated with antithyroid drugs. The receptors originated from a female donor with Graves disease.

The gene calls are TRBV28 and TRBJ2-7; D possibly corresponds to TRBD2 (6 bases). The germline V gene has CDR1 MDHEN and CDR2 SYDVKM. The CDR3 loop spans 14 amino acids. V lost 9 bases and J 0 bases, leaving 15 bases between the germline ends. In nucleotides, the CDR3 is TGTGCCAGTACGAGCCGGGAGCCCTCCTACGAGCAGTACTTC. This codes for CASTSREPSYEQYF.

This clonotype was counted a few times. The chain carries TRBV12-3 or TRBV12-4 and TRBJ2-7; 10 positions match TRBD1. This CDR3 is built from 15 residues. The trim removed 6 bases at V and 2 bases at J, leaving 7 bases unmatched. The CDR3 nucleotides read TGTGCCAGCAGCCCGGGACAGGGGACACCCTACGAGCAGTACTTC. Translating it yields CASSPGQGTPYEQYF.

This clonotype occurred many times. V is TRBV28 and J is TRBJ2-7; the D gene is possibly TRBD1 (5 bases). V was trimmed by 5 bases and J by 7 bases, leaving 9 bases between them. Germline V lookup: CDR1 MDHEN, CDR2 SYDVKM. This CDR3 comprises 11 residues. CDR3 nucleotide sequence: TGTGCCAGCAGTCCACACAGGGAGCAGTACTTC. It yields the protein CASSPHREQYF. The whole variable domain, filled in from reference TRBV28 and TRBJ2-7, reads DVKVTQSSRYLVKRTGEKVFLECVQDMDHENMFWYRQDPGLGLRLIYFSYDVKMKEKGDIPEGYSVSREKKERFSLILESASTNQTSMYLCASSPHREQYFGPGTRLTVT.

This chain connects TRBV10-2 to TRBJ1-5; D perhaps matches TRBD1 (6 bases). There are 14 residues in the CDR3. Germline V gives CDR1 WSHSY, CDR2 SAAADI. V was shortened by 4 bases and J by 4 bases, with 11 bases between the two germline ends. CDR3 sequence reads: CASSVDRLNQPQHF. The CDR3 DNA reads as TGCGCCAGCAGTGTTGACAGGTTAAATCAGCCCCAGCATTTT.

This clonotype was seen more than once but under ten times. This chain uses TRBV29-1 with TRBJ1-1; the D is unclear. Germline loops: CDR1 SQVTM, CDR2 ANQGSEA. The germline V and J ends were trimmed by 0 bases and 10 bases, with 15 bases remaining between them. This CDR3 comprises 13 residues. CDR3 nucleotides: TGCAGCGTTGAAGACAACACGAACCGCGGAGCTTTCTTT. Protein product: CSVEDNTNRGAFF.

This clonotype was recorded at least ten times. V and J are TRBV12-3 or TRBV12-4 and TRBJ1-2; tentative D call: TRBD1 (5 bases). The CDR3 sequence is 13 residues long. Trimming left V 3 bases short and J 7 bases short, with 12 bases between. DNA for the CDR3: TGTGCCAGCAGTTTCCCGGGACGGATTGGCTACACCTTC. It translates to CASSFPGRIGYTF.

This clonotype was found many times. The rearrangement joins TRBV6-1 to TRBJ2-5; D tentatively reads TRBD1 or TRBD2 (5 bases each). CDR1 MNHNS and CDR2 SASEGT come from the germline V gene. This CDR3 comprises 18 residues. V was shortened by 5 bases and J by 1 base, with 23 bases between the two germline ends. The CDR3 is CASSQRWGTGTPQETQYF. The CDR3 DNA is TGTGCCAGCAGTCAAAGGTGGGGGACCGGGACCCCCCAAGAGACCCAGTACTTC.

Notes on this clonotype: The junction does not match germline at one end; this may be a read error. The V and J genes are TRBV12-3 or TRBV12-4 and TRBJ2-5; the match to TRBD1 covers 9 bases. This CDR3 spans 13 amino acids. For the CDR3, the DNA is TGTGCCGGCAGTTTGGACAGGGGAGAGACCCAGTACTTC. Residues: CAGSLDRGETQYF.

This clonotype was observed a handful of times. J is TRBJ2-2 and V is TRBV9; 7 bases agree with TRBD2. Germline V gene sequence: CDR1 SGDLS, CDR2 YYNGEE. The CDR3 has 16 amino acids. The junction had 9 bases not matched to a gene; V was cut back by 0 bases and J by 7 bases. The CDR3 coding sequence is TGTGCCAGCAGCGTAGGGGGCGGGAGCACGGACGGGGAGCTGTTTTTT. It is translated as CASSVGGGSTDGELFF. Full variable domain (outside the CDR3, taken from reference TRBV9 and TRBJ2-2): DSGVTQTPKHLITATGQRVTLRCSPRSGDLSVYWYQQSLDQGLQFLIQYYNGEERAKGNILERFSAQQFPDLHSELNLSSLELGDSALYFCASSVGGGSTDGELFFGEGSRLTVL.